Below, 30 T cell receptor beta chains from the same sample are listed, as sequenced in a study of T cells in Graves' hyperthyroidism and ophthalmopathy. Amplification yielded TCR beta CDR3 regions, with RNA transcripts as the source. The HTBI primer set served for first-round RT-PCR of the TCR CDR3. TCRdb re-derived calls from the multiplex PCR reads in MiXCR, one entry per CDR3 protein. The data show approximately 510,000 distinct CDR3 sequences, around 50% seen once. Sample: peripheral blood or thyroid tissue (not recorded which). These receptors all stem from an adult woman with Graves' disease, either hyperthyroidism or ophthalmopathy (not recorded which).

This clonotype was seen many times. The rearrangement joins TRBV19 to TRBJ1-1; 8 bases fit TRBD1. The V and J ends lost 6 bases and 2 bases, in that order; junction bases with no gene match: 11. The CDR3 has 16 residues. Germline V gene sequence: CDR1 LNHDA, CDR2 SQIVND (reference sequence). CDR3: CASRYAGQGANTEAFF. Written as DNA, the CDR3 is TGTGCCAGTAGATACGCCGGGCAGGGGGCAAACACTGAAGCTTTCTTT.

This clonotype was recorded at least ten times. In DNA, the CDR3 is TGCGCCAGCAGCGTTTCTAGTGGCTACGAGCAGTACTTC. Protein: CASSVSSGYEQYF. This rearrangement joins TRBV5-1 to TRBJ2-7; D remains unclear. V was clipped by 4 bases and J by 3 bases, with 11 bases between them. The CDR3 runs 13 residues. In germline, CDR1 is SGHRS, CDR2 YFSETQ.

This clonotype has a handful of counts. The CDR3 loop reads CASSERGYQETQYF. CDR3 nucleotide sequence: TGTGCCAGCAGTGAAAGGGGATACCAAGAGACCCAGTACTTC. This chain joins TRBV25-1 and TRBJ2-5, with D possibly TRBD1 on 5 matching bases. V was clipped by 2 bases and J by 0 bases, with 7 bases between them. Per germline, CDR1 MGHDK and CDR2 SYGVNS. The CDR3 loop spans 14 amino acids.

Concerning this clonotype itself: At one boundary the junction diverges from the germline segment, which might be a read error. CDR3 sequence reads: CASSSRTRGGEFF. The CDR3 DNA reads TGTGCCAGCAGTTCCAGGACCCGGGGTGGGGAGTTCTTC. The chain has TRBV7-9 and TRBJ2-7, with TRBD2 as a possible D gene (5 bases). Germline V lookup: CDR1 SEHNR, CDR2 FQNEAQ (reference sequence). This CDR3 has 13 amino acids. The whole variable domain, remainder taken from reference TRBV7-9 and TRBJ2-7, is DTGVSQNPRHKITKRGQNVTFRCDPISEHNRLYWYRQTLGQGPEFLTYFQNEAQLEKSRLLSDRFSAERPKGSFSTLEIQRTEQGDSAMYLCASSSRTRGGEFFGPGTRLTVT.

The DNA of the CDR3 is TGTGCCATCAGTGAACAGGGGGCCTACACCATATATTTT. Its protein product is CAISEQGAYTIYF. The gene calls are TRBV10-3 and TRBJ1-3; TRBD1 matches 9 bases. The CDR3 consists of 13 residues. V lost 3 bases, J lost 8 bases, and 2 bases stayed unmatched. Germline CDR1 ENHRY, CDR2 SYGVKD.

This clonotype appeared once. The genes are TRBV10-3 and TRBJ1-1; the D gene is possibly TRBD1 (5 bases). V lost 8 bases and J lost 5, with 15 bases in between. Germline V CDR1 and CDR2: ENHRY, SYGVKD. This CDR3 is 13 amino acids long. This CDR3 is CAIGTKKDTEAFF. CDR3 in DNA: TGTGCCATCGGGACGAAAAAAGATACTGAAGCTTTCTTT.

This clonotype was counted at least ten times. The J gene is TRBJ2-7, the V gene TRBV13, with D perhaps matching TRBD2 (6 bases). Trimming removed 5 bases at V and 6 bases at J, with 20 bases between. The CDR3 spans 15 residues. From germline, CDR1 is PRHDT and CDR2 FYEKMQ (reference sequence). The CDR3 protein is CASSQTMENGGEQYF. CDR3 coding DNA: TGTGCCAGCAGCCAAACCATGGAGAACGGGGGCGAGCAGTACTTC. Complete variable domain (other parts from reference TRBV13 and TRBJ2-7): AAGVIQSPRHLIKEKRETATLKCYPIPRHDTVYWYQQGPGQDPQFLISFYEKMQSDKGSIPDRFSAQQFSDYHSELNMSSLELGDSALYFCASSQTMENGGEQYFGPGTRLTVT.

This clonotype was seen a handful of times. The chain recombines TRBV5-1 with TRBJ1-1, with 9 bases aligning to TRBD1. The V segment lost 1 base and the J segment 6 bases; nucleotides outside the gene matches: 10. Germline V gene sequence: CDR1 SGHRS, CDR2 YFSETQ. The CDR3 totals 16 residues. CDR3 bases: TGCGCCAGCAGCTTGAACCCGTTGGGACAGGGTGCTGAAGCTTTCTTT. Translated: CASSLNPLGQGAEAFF. The full variable domain, completed using reference TRBV5-1 and TRBJ1-1, is KAGVTQTPRYLIKTRGQQVTLSCSPISGHRSVSWYQQTPGQGLQFLFEYFSETQRNKGNFPGRFSGRQFSNSRSEMNVSTLELGDSALYLCASSLNPLGQGAEAFFGQGTRLTVV.

V usage is TRBV4-1 and J usage is TRBJ2-5, with 7 positions matching TRBD2. This CDR3 region has 16 residues. Germline lookup yields CDR1 MGHRA and CDR2 YSYEKL. The V and J ends lost 0 bases and 5 bases, in that order; junction bases with no gene match: 9. The CDR3, as DNA: TGCGCCAGCAGCCAAGATGCAGGCGGGAGTTGGGAGACCCAGTACTTC. Translation: CASSQDAGGSWETQYF.

This clonotype was found many times. The chain recombines TRBV7-9 with TRBJ2-7; 9 nucleotides line up with TRBD1. From germline, CDR1 is SEHNR and CDR2 FQNEAQ (reference sequence). The CDR3 covers 19 residues. V dropped 5 bases and J dropped 5; count of bases not matched to a gene: 22. CDR3 amino acids: CASSRLDRGLPHSGDEQYF. The CDR3 DNA reads TGTGCCAGCAGCCGCCTCGACAGGGGGTTACCCCACTCGGGGGACGAGCAGTACTTC.

The V call is TRBV19, the J call TRBJ2-7; D is undetermined. Germline V gene lookup returns CDR1 LNHDA and CDR2 SQIVND (reference sequence). The CDR3 sequence is 14 residues long. Trimming shortened V by 6 bases and J by 1 base, and 13 bases separated the two germline ends. Here the CDR3 DNA reads TGTGCCAGTAGCCCGAGCCCCCGTTCCTACGAGCAGTACTTC. Its protein is CASSPSPRSYEQYF.

Of note for this clonotype: A much larger clone lies a single base off, so this may be a read error. This chain joins TRBV5-1 and TRBJ2-7, with no clear D. Deletions cut 6 bases from V and 9 bases from J, with 16 bases between. Germline V gene sequence: CDR1 SGHRS, CDR2 YFSETQ. The CDR3 is 12 amino acids. The CDR3 DNA sequence: TGCGCCAGCATGTTCCCCTCCCACGGGCAGTACTTC. Translation: CASMFPSHGQYF.

The table lists this clonotype with a few counts. The rearrangement links TRBV5-4 to TRBJ2-7; 10 bases match TRBD2. J gave up 4 bases and V 0 bases, and 7 bases lay outside the gene matches. CDR3 length: 16 residues. Germline CDR1 SGHNT, CDR2 YYREEE (reference sequence). The CDR3 region is CASSLALAGEPYEQYF. The CDR3 DNA follows: TGTGCCAGCAGCTTGGCCCTAGCGGGAGAACCTTACGAGCAGTACTTC.

This clonotype was recorded at least ten times. The genes are TRBV10-2 and TRBJ2-7; D ambiguous. The CDR3 contains 11 residues. Trimming removed 6 bases from V and 0 bases from J, with 3 bases in between. Germline CDR1 WSHSY, CDR2 SAAADI. In DNA form, the CDR3 reads TGCGCCAGCAGGTTCTCCTACGAGCAGTACTTC. Encoded protein: CASRFSYEQYF.

This clonotype has at least ten counts. CDR3: CSARIPPGQGEGSNQPQHF. In DNA, the CDR3 is TGCAGTGCTAGGATCCCCCCCGGACAAGGGGAAGGTAGCAATCAGCCCCAGCATTTT. The chain couples TRBV20-1 to TRBJ1-5; D is possibly TRBD1 (5 bases). Germline assignment: CDR1 DFQATT and CDR2 SNEGSKA (reference sequence). This CDR3 has 19 amino acids. Deletions cut 3 bases from V and 0 bases from J, with 24 bases between.

The V gene is TRBV7-8, the J gene TRBJ2-7; no definite D call. This CDR3 region has 15 residues. Germline CDR1 reads SGHVS; CDR2 reads FQNEAQ. With 2 bases removed from V and 0 bases from J, the gap between germline ends came to 11 bases. The CDR3 nucleotides read TGTGCCAGCAGCTTAAGGGATTACCTCTCCTACGAGCAGTACTTC. Protein: CASSLRDYLSYEQYF.

The V and J genes are TRBV5-1 and TRBJ1-4, with a tentative D call TRBD1 (6 bases). Trimming stripped 0 bases from V and 5 bases from J, with 11 bases between. The CDR3 spans 15 residues. CDR1 and CDR2 (germline): SGHRS, YFSETQ. For the CDR3, the DNA is TGCGCCAGCAGCTTGGGACAGGATGGCAATGAAAAACTGTTTTTT. Its protein product is CASSLGQDGNEKLFF.

The rearrangement joins TRBV7-2 to TRBJ2-5, with 13 bases aligning to TRBD2. V dropped 10 bases and J dropped 4; count of bases not matched to a gene: 6. Germline V CDR1 and CDR2: SGHTA, FQGNSA. The CDR3 extends over 14 amino acids. The CDR3 sequence: CANGLAGEGETQYF. The DNA of the CDR3 is TGTGCCAATGGACTAGCGGGAGAGGGAGAGACCCAGTACTTC.

The chain carries TRBV29-1 and TRBJ1-2, with 7 bases identical to TRBD1. Germline CDR1 is SQVTM and CDR2 is ANQGSEA. V shed 2 bases and J 6 bases; nucleotides not matched to a gene: 9. The CDR3 is made up of 14 amino acids. CDR3 nucleotides: TGCAGCGTTGAAAGCATTGAGGGGGCGGATGGCTACACCTTC. Residues: CSVESIEGADGYTF.

The rearrangement links TRBV29-1 to TRBJ1-2; D might be TRBD1 (6 bases). The CDR3 consists of 14 residues. The V end was cut by 4 bases, the J end by 1 base, with 13 bases between. Germline V gene data show CDR1 as SQVTM and CDR2 as ANQGSEA. CDR3 sequence (DNA): TGCAGCGTTGCGGCAGGGGCCGATAACTATGGCTACACCTTC. It codes for CSVAAGADNYGYTF.

The V and J genes are TRBV10-3 and TRBJ1-6; 8 bases match TRBD1. The CDR3 is made up of 15 amino acids. Germline lookup yields CDR1 ENHRY and CDR2 SYGVKD. V lost 7 bases and J lost 6; bases outside the gene matches: 8. CDR3 amino acids: CAIKPTGDGNSPLHF. The CDR3 DNA is TGTGCCATCAAACCGACAGGGGACGGTAATTCACCCCTCCACTTT.

This clonotype appeared a few times. V gene TRBV24-1 combines with J gene TRBJ2-1; TRBD2 matches at 9 bases. Trimming cost V 3 bases and J 4 bases; bases outside gene matches: 9. CDR3 size: 17 residues. Germline CDR1 and CDR2: KGHDR and SFDVKD. The CDR3 DNA sequence: TGTGCCACCAGTGATGCCCGGGCTAGCGGGACGTACAATGAGCAGTTCTTC. Amino acids: CATSDARASGTYNEQFF.

With respect to this clonotype: This could be a read error, since a much larger clone is one nucleotide away. V is TRBV20-1 and J is TRBJ2-2, with D possibly matching TRBD2 (6 bases). V gave up 0 bases and J gave up 6 bases, with 17 bases separating them. The CDR3 is 16 amino acids. CDR1 and CDR2 from the germline V gene are DFQATT and SNEGSKA (reference sequence). CDR3 nucleotide sequence: TGCAGTGCTAGAGATCGGGAGTTACTCAACGCCGGGGAGCTGTTTTTT. It encodes CSARDRELLNAGELFF.

The chain uses TRBV29-1 and TRBJ2-5, with D uncertain. V was shortened by 7 bases and J by 1 base, with 13 bases between the two germline ends. The CDR3 contains 13 residues. Germline CDR1 reads SQVTM; CDR2 reads ANQGSEA. The CDR3 bases are TGCAGCGCAGACACCTCCTTCCAAGAGACCCAGTACTTC. This gives the protein CSADTSFQETQYF.

This clonotype was observed many times. The chain joins TRBV7-9 to TRBJ1-1; D unclear. V lost 7 bases to trimming and J lost 3 bases, with 12 bases between them. The CDR3 is 13 residues long. Germline V CDR1 and CDR2: SEHNR, FQNEAQ (reference sequence). The CDR3 reads CASTIAGHTEAFF. CDR3 in DNA: TGTGCCAGCACCATTGCCGGCCACACTGAAGCTTTCTTT.

V is TRBV5-1 and J is TRBJ1-6; TRBD1 matches at 8 bases. J was trimmed by 14 bases and V by 0 bases; bases with no gene match: 13. Per germline, CDR1 SGHRS and CDR2 YFSETQ. This CDR3 has 16 amino acids. The CDR3 loop reads CASSLGGDRLFSSLHF. The DNA of the CDR3 is TGCGCCAGCAGCTTGGGCGGGGACAGGCTGTTCTCGTCCCTCCACTTT.

This clonotype was counted at least ten times. The CDR3 loop reads CASSQVEGGRADEQYF. Written as DNA, the CDR3 is TGTGCCAGCAGCCAAGTTGAAGGCGGGAGGGCCGACGAGCAGTACTTC. The rearrangement joins TRBV7-9 to TRBJ2-7, with 9 bases lining up with TRBD2. This CDR3 is 16 amino acids long. Germline CDR1 SEHNR, CDR2 FQNEAQ (reference sequence). With 5 bases clipped from V and 5 bases from J, the junction kept 13 bases outside the gene matches.

This clonotype has just a few counts. This chain uses TRBV25-1 with TRBJ2-7; possibly TRBD2 for D (5 bases). Germline V gene sequence: CDR1 MGHDK, CDR2 SYGVNS. The CDR3 is 14 amino acids. The germline V and J ends were trimmed by 3 bases and 1 base, with 10 bases remaining between them. DNA for the CDR3: TGTGCCAGCAGTGACACTAGTTATTCCTACGAGCAGTACTTC. Translation gives CASSDTSYSYEQYF.

The chain is built from TRBV5-1 and TRBJ1-6; unclear D gene. Germline CDR1 and CDR2: SGHRS and YFSETQ. This CDR3 comprises 15 residues. V was clipped by 1 base and J by 0 bases, with 5 bases between them. CDR3 bases: TGCGCCAGCAGCTTGCGGAGCTCCTATAATTCACCCCTCCACTTT. Protein sequence: CASSLRSSYNSPLHF. Full variable domain (remainder filled in from reference TRBV5-1 and TRBJ1-6): KAGVTQTPRYLIKTRGQQVTLSCSPISGHRSVSWYQQTPGQGLQFLFEYFSETQRNKGNFPGRFSGRQFSNSRSEMNVSTLELGDSALYLCASSLRSSYNSPLHFGNGTRLTVT.

In this sample, this clonotype turned up a few times. This sequence joins TRBV7-2 and TRBJ2-3; 7 nucleotides align to TRBD1. V was clipped by 1 base and J by 3 bases; unmatched bases: 7. The CDR3 totals 16 residues. Germline V lookup: CDR1 SGHTA, CDR2 FQGNSA. CDR3 DNA: TGTGCCAGCAGCTTAGGCCGGACAGGCAGGACAGATACGCAGTATTTT. Protein product: CASSLGRTGRTDTQYF.